Below, one TCR beta chain is given with its context. The data derive from a study of blood T cell repertoires in COVID-19. Study-level information: PBMCs, B-cell-depleted T cells, or T cells provided the cDNA or gDNA that made up the material.

Per the original data handling: Reference gene primer amplification yielded estimated nucleated cell counts. The protocol was immunoSEQ multiplex PCR, while the TCRdb copy is restricted to in-frame clones and leaves out a portion. The DNA was the basis for D and trimming; V, J and clone size are from that table. The repertoire has some 200,000 clones, 60% to 85% of them found once; the top ten carry roughly 8.8%. Trimming removed 6 bases at V and 2 bases at J, with 6 bases between. CDR1 and CDR2 from the germline V gene are DFQATT and SNEGSKA (reference sequence). The length of the CDR3 is 11 residues.

The sample comprised peripheral blood. This clonotype was obtained from a woman aged 45-65 years with active or convalescent COVID-19. The chain is built from TRBV20-1 and TRBJ2-3; D remains unclear. In DNA form, the CDR3 reads TGCAGTGCGGAGTCCACAGATACGCAGTATTTT. This sequence encodes CSAESTDTQYF.